These 23 T cell receptor beta chains came from one sample sequenced in a study of OX40 agonist ivuxolimab in advanced cancers. Generated by immunoSEQ multiplex PCR, the TCRdb table keeps only in-frame clones and is missing some. This sample yields 90,000 to 120,000 clones, of which around 93% are seen a single time; 1% to 1.5% belongs to the top ten. The material sequenced was CD4+ or CD8+ T cells sorted from blood, taken in a trial of the OX40 agonist ivuxolimab. The receptor source for this set is an adult with an advanced solid tumor such as melanoma, head and neck, liver or kidney cancer.

The rearrangement links TRBV5-4 to TRBJ2-5, with no clear D. The V end lost 1 base, the J end lost 2 bases, and 6 bases lay between the germline ends. Germline CDR1 reads SGHNT; CDR2 reads YYREEE (reference sequence). The CDR3 covers 13 residues. The CDR3 loop reads CASSLSLQETQYF. For the CDR3, the DNA is TGTGCCAGCAGCTTGTCTCTACAAGAGACCCAGTACTTC.

The chain uses TRBV9 and TRBJ2-7; 12 nucleotides match TRBD2. The J segment lost 6 bases and the V segment lost 3 bases, leaving 7 bases of the junction unmatched. This CDR3 spans 15 amino acids. Germline CDR1 and CDR2: SGDLS and YYNGEE. Here the CDR3 DNA reads TGTGCCAGCAGCGCGCCGGGACTAGCGGGTTCCGAGCAGTACTTC. This gives the protein CASSAPGLAGSEQYF.

This chain joins TRBV15 and TRBJ1-5, with TRBD1 matching 7 bases. The V segment lost 7 bases and the J segment 7 bases; nucleotides outside the gene matches: 10. The CDR3 has 14 residues. Germline lookup yields CDR1 LNHNV and CDR2 YYDKDF (reference sequence). The CDR3 DNA reads as TGTGCCACCACCACTACGGACAGGCGCCAGCCCCAGCATTTT. Translating gives CATTTTDRRQPQHF.

The chain joins TRBV25-1 to TRBJ1-1, with D tentatively TRBD1 (6 bases). CDR3 size: 15 residues. Germline lookup yields CDR1 MGHDK and CDR2 SYGVNS. V shed 1 base and J shed 1 base, with 10 bases lying between them. CDR3 amino acids: CASSELGTPNTEAFF. Written as DNA, the CDR3 is TGTGCCAGCAGTGAATTGGGGACACCGAACACTGAAGCTTTCTTT.

The V and J genes are TRBV7-2 and TRBJ1-1; D unresolved. CDR1 is SGHTA, CDR2 FQGNSA, per germline. The germline V and J ends were trimmed by 3 bases and 1 base, with 9 bases remaining between them. CDR3 length: 14 amino acids. The CDR3 nucleotides are TGTGCCAGCAGCTTCCTCTCTAAGAACACTGAAGCTTTCTTT. Its translation is CASSFLSKNTEAFF.

The rearrangement links TRBV6-5 to TRBJ2-7; D might be TRBD2 (6 bases). The germline V gene encodes CDR1 MNHEY and CDR2 SVGAGI. Trimming left V 7 bases short and J 1 base short, with 17 bases between. This CDR3 is built from 15 residues. The CDR3 loop is CASTPPGGYSYEQYF. CDR3 sequence (DNA): TGTGCCAGCACCCCCCCCGGAGGGTATTCCTACGAGCAGTACTTC.

The chain employs TRBV5-1 and TRBJ2-7, with D maybe TRBD1 (6 bases). V lost 0 bases to trimming and J lost 2 bases, with 12 bases between them. This CDR3 has 15 residues. CDR1 and CDR2 from the germline V gene are SGHRS and YFSETQ. The CDR3 DNA follows: TGCGCCAGCAGCTTGGCCAGGACAGTGACCTACGAGCAGTACTTC. Protein: CASSLARTVTYEQYF.

The V and J genes are TRBV5-1 and TRBJ2-1, with a weak D call TRBD1 (5 bases). The V and J ends lost 4 bases and 5 bases respectively, with 13 bases between them. Per the germline V gene, CDR1 is SGHRS and CDR2 is YFSETQ. This CDR3 region has 14 residues. The DNA for the CDR3 is TGCGCCAGCAGCCGCAGGGAAATAAACAATGAGCAGTTCTTC. This gives the protein CASSRREINNEQFF.

The gene calls are TRBV7-2 and TRBJ2-2, with unresolved D. Germline V gene sequence: CDR1 SGHTA, CDR2 FQGNSA. The length of the CDR3 is 12 residues. V was pared by 5 bases and J by 1 base, with 2 bases between. The CDR3 here is CASSRNTGELFF. The CDR3 DNA reads as TGTGCCAGCAGCCGGAACACCGGGGAGCTGTTTTTT. The entire variable domain, with the rest obtained from reference TRBV7-2 and TRBJ2-2, is as follows: GAGVSQSPSNKVTEKGKDVELRCDPISGHTALYWYRQSLGQGLEFLIYFQGNSAPDKSGLPSDRFSAERTGGSVSTLTIQRTQQEDSAVYLCASSRNTGELFFGEGSRLTVL.

This sequence joins TRBV30 and TRBJ1-5; D is perhaps TRBD1 (6 bases). The CDR3 totals 14 residues. CDR1 and CDR2 from the germline V gene are GTSNPN and SVGIG (reference sequence). Trimming stripped 1 base from V and 1 base from J, with 8 bases between. CDR3 DNA sequence: TGTGCCTGGAGTGAAGGACAGAGCAATCAGCCCCAGCATTTT. Protein product: CAWSEGQSNQPQHF.

CDR3 DNA: TGTGCCAGCAGTCGGACAGGGGGCCCCTATAGCAATCAGCCCCAGCATTTT. Its translation: CASSRTGGPYSNQPQHF. This chain connects TRBV2 to TRBJ1-5, with TRBD1 matching over 11 bases. The CDR3 runs to 17 residues. Losses at the gene ends were 5 bases for V and 0 bases for J; bases not matched to a gene: 6. Germline values: CDR1 SNHLY, CDR2 FYNNEI.

This clone was seen many times. The genes are TRBV27 and TRBJ2-7; 9 nucleotides agree with TRBD2. The germline V gene has CDR1 MNHEY and CDR2 SMNVEV (reference sequence). The CDR3 extends over 14 amino acids. Trimming removed 4 bases from V and 2 bases from J; junction bases left unmatched: 3. The CDR3 DNA reads as TGTGCCAGCAGTTCTAGCGGGGCGCCCTACGAGCAGTACTTC. Encoded protein: CASSSSGAPYEQYF.

The genes are TRBV7-3 and TRBJ1-6; TRBD1 is a possible D gene (5 bases). The CDR3 totals 14 residues. The V end was cut by 2 bases, the J end by 4 bases, with 6 bases between. From germline, CDR1 is SGHTA and CDR2 FQGTGA. CDR3 in amino acids: CASSLRQYNSPLHF. For the CDR3, the DNA is TGTGCCAGCAGCTTACGACAGTATAATTCACCCCTCCACTTT.

The chain is built from TRBV6-6 and TRBJ2-5; 7 bases agree with TRBD2. Judging by the DNA end, TRBJ2-7 fits better; the J call may be wrong. The CDR3 is 15 amino acids. The germline V gene has CDR1 MNHNY and CDR2 SVGAGI (reference sequence). CDR3 protein: CASRLRGGSEYEQYF. Here the CDR3 DNA reads TGTGCCAGCAGACTAAGGGGCGGGAGTGAGTACGAGCAGTACTTC.

The V call is TRBV7-9, the J call TRBJ1-6; D ambiguous. Trimming removed 1 base at V and 7 bases at J, with 5 bases between. CDR3 length: 13 residues. Germline CDR1 is SEHNR and CDR2 is FQNEAQ (reference sequence). CDR3 DNA: TGTGCCAGCAGCTTAGTACTAAATTCACCCCTCCACTTT. Residues: CASSLVLNSPLHF.

This chain links TRBV28 with TRBJ2-1; a weak D match, TRBD1 (6 bases). The V gene lost 4 bases and the J gene lost 6 bases, with 7 bases spanning the gap. Germline V gene data show CDR1 as MDHEN and CDR2 as SYDVKM. This CDR3 is 12 amino acids long. CDR3 protein: CASSYRVNEQFF. CDR3 in DNA: TGTGCCAGCAGTTACAGGGTCAATGAGCAGTTCTTC.

The J gene is TRBJ2-7, the V gene TRBV19, with TRBD1 identical over 7 bases. The CDR3 covers 15 residues. The germline V gene has CDR1 LNHDA and CDR2 SQIVND (reference sequence). V lost 3 bases to trimming and J lost 4 bases; unmatched junction nucleotides: 9. CDR3 in DNA: TGTGCCAGTAGTATTGTGGTCGGCAGGGGGTACGAGCAGTACTTC. It codes for CASSIVVGRGYEQYF.

The CDR3 nucleotides are TGCAGCGTTGGGGTTGGGCAGGGCACAGATACGCAGTATTTT. Translated, it gives CSVGVGQGTDTQYF. The chain is built from TRBV29-1 and TRBJ2-3; no firm D call. Trimming pared 4 bases from V and 1 base from J, leaving 12 bases between. Germline lookup yields CDR1 SQVTM and CDR2 ANQGSEA. CDR3 length: 14 amino acids.

The chain carries TRBV5-1 and TRBJ1-5; 9 bases are shared with TRBD1. V gave up 4 bases and J gave up 3 bases; unmatched junction bases: 5. Germline V gives CDR1 SGHRS, CDR2 YFSETQ. The CDR3 is 15 amino acids. The CDR3 spells CASSPGQGLNQPQHF. CDR3 nucleotide sequence: TGCGCCAGCAGCCCGGGACAGGGCCTCAATCAGCCCCAGCATTTT.

This rearrangement joins TRBV19 to TRBJ2-6; no reliable D call. The CDR3 contains 14 residues. In germline, CDR1 is LNHDA, CDR2 SQIVND (reference sequence). The germline V and J ends were trimmed by 7 bases and 1 base, with 8 bases remaining between them. The CDR3 sequence is CASTPLSGANVLTF. CDR3 nucleotides: TGTGCCAGTACCCCCCTGTCTGGGGCCAACGTCCTGACTTTC.

The CDR3 nucleotides are TGTGCCAGCTCGCCGCTTCGAGGACCCGGGGAGCTGTTTTTT. Protein: CASSPLRGPGELFF. The V call is TRBV18, the J call TRBJ2-2, with D hard to call. V shed 6 bases and J shed 6 bases, with 14 bases lying between them. In germline, CDR1 is KGHSH, CDR2 LQKENI. This CDR3 has 14 residues.

Details on this clone: At the DNA level, this CDR3 is encoded by other sequences in the same sample as well. This chain uses TRBV5-1 with TRBJ1-1; 7 bases match TRBD1. Germline V gives CDR1 SGHRS, CDR2 YFSETQ. The CDR3 has 15 residues. J lost 0 bases, V lost 0 bases, and 2 bases had no gene match. The CDR3: CASSLGGQMNTEAFF. The CDR3 region has the DNA TGCGCCAGCAGCTTGGGGGGACAGATGAACACTGAAGCTTTCTTT.

The chain carries TRBV19 and TRBJ1-5; unclear D gene. The germline V gene has CDR1 LNHDA and CDR2 SQIVND (reference sequence). The CDR3 has 17 amino acids. The V and J ends lost 1 base and 2 bases respectively, with 15 bases between them. The chain's CDR3 is CASSIGIRVDGNQPQHF. The CDR3 DNA sequence: TGTGCCAGTAGTATAGGAATACGGGTGGATGGCAATCAGCCCCAGCATTTT.